A selection of T cell receptor beta chains follows, all from one sample in a study of blood T cells in healthy people across ages. TCRdb passed the 5' RACE reads through MiXCR, listing each CDR3 protein once. This sample has about 1.8 million distinct CDR3 sequences, with less than 50% found just once. Sequencing was carried out using blood. The receptors come from a woman in her 40s in good health. The CDR3 runs from the conserved cysteine through the conserved F or W.

TRBJ2-5	TRBV19	CASSITRGTLRQETQYF
TRBJ2-1	TRBV6-2/TRBV6-3	CASNHDPYGAGNEQFF
TRBJ2-6	TRBV12-3/TRBV12-4	CATINAAGANVLTF
TRBJ1-4	TRBV7-9	CASSLIPGTGKNEKLFF
TRBJ1-2	TRBV6-5	CASSNGQGLHYGYTF
TRBJ2-6	TRBV9	CASRIGAGGANVLTF
TRBJ2-7	TRBV19	CASTNRDSPHEQYF
TRBJ1-4	TRBV11-2	CASSPLVGPTNEKLFF
TRBJ1-5	TRBV7-9	CASSLAGQGLPQHF
TRBJ1-1	TRBV7-2	CASSHQGGATEAFF
TRBJ2-5	TRBV7-2	CASSLGGRDIKYF
TRBJ1-5	TRBV6-5	CASRGVDNQPQHF
TRBJ2-3	TRBV3-1	CASSQEEGLGTDTQYF
TRBJ2-4	TRBV29-1	CSVVEAKNIQYF
TRBJ1-1	TRBV4-2	CASSQGKNTEAFF
TRBJ2-7	TRBV2	CASSEFRSGTGVYEQYF
TRBJ2-3	TRBV4-1	CASSQERTDTQYF
TRBJ2-5	TRBV11-2	CASSLRGLAGGAYQETQYF
TRBJ2-7	TRBV6-2/TRBV6-3	CASSYQTGGSRSSYEQYF
TRBJ2-3	TRBV27	CASSPGLAHWTQYF
TRBJ2-1	TRBV28	CASSSNPRGNEQFF
NA	TRBV29-1	CSVVGPGAVTGEQYF
TRBJ1-3	TRBV4-3	CACSPGPYPGKVFRYGGNTIYF
TRBJ1-5	TRBV28	CASTLRGGRNQPQHF
TRBJ2-1	TRBV5-1	CASSLDYGGYNEQFF
TRBJ2-7	TRBV20-1	CSARDIFPNTAYEQYF
TRBJ2-1	TRBV5-1	CASSLRTGPNNEQFF
TRBJ2-5	TRBV20-1	CSARDPLRAGEGETQYF
TRBJ1-2	TRBV28	CASRTRSEYFYGYTF
TRBJ1-5	TRBV28	CASTKVPGTANQPQHF
TRBJ1-5	TRBV4-1	CASSGGPMWSGNQPQHF
TRBJ2-7	TRBV28	CASSPRLRSYEQYF
NA	TRBV3-1	CASSHSIVAGATETQYF
TRBJ2-5	TRBV4-1	CASSQVPVEETQYF
TRBJ2-1	TRBV20-1	CSARVWTGFPTSSYNEQFF
TRBJ2-5	TRBV7-2	CASCPGVFGETQYF
TRBJ2-7	TRBV9	CASSRAGVSYEQYF
TRBJ2-5	TRBV27	CASRVGFEETQYF
TRBJ1-1	TRBV6-5	CASSYSRRQGRVNTEAFF
TRBJ2-1	TRBV11-3	CASSLDPGLAGAYNEQFF
TRBJ2-7	TRBV15	CATSQGRGSYEQYF
TRBJ2-1	TRBV28	CASSLRGPVAGDVIMNEQFF